This T cell receptor (beta chain) originates from a study of cytomegalovirus exposure and HLA in healthy donors. Study findings and constraints: Several top significant clusters appeared, in a later analysis, to be linked to common viral pathogens.

Participants comprised healthy donors of bone marrow. The germline V gene encodes CDR1 SGHVS and CDR2 FQNEAQ. The CDR3 loop spans 15 amino acids. Trimming stripped 0 bases from V and 6 bases from J, with 11 bases between. The PCR employed 60 Vbeta primers together with 13 Jbeta primers. Assay used: immunoSEQ multiplex PCR; TCRdb lists only in-frame clones, some missing. The sample contains about 130,000 clones, more than 65% of which appear only once. Concerning this clone itself: Its matching antigen is unknown.

The sequence came from a woman aged 40-49 years in good health and CMV-seropositive. The chain couples TRBV7-8 to TRBJ2-2; tentative D call: TRBD1 (5 bases). The sequencing input was PBMCs. CDR3 bases: TGTGCCAGCAGCTTAGCGCACCTAGGGGCCGGGGAGCTGTTTTTT. Residues: CASSLAHLGAGELFF.